A selection of T cell receptor beta chains follows, all from one sample in a study of T cells in Graves' hyperthyroidism and ophthalmopathy. Via MiXCR, TCRdb re-called the multiplex PCR reads, giving one row per CDR3 protein. The table lists under 350,000 distinct CDR3 sequences, about a sixth of them singletons, with over 45% in the top ten. Input material: blood. The receptor source for this set is a woman aged 60-75 years with Graves' ophthalmopathy. Each CDR3 is given with its conserved first and last residue. The D gene is left open where the match is weak. Expanded clones get a size class; other rows say once, few or many, or leave the size out.

cdr3_aa: CASSPEHANNEQFF; cdr3_nt: TGTGCCAGCAGTCCCGAGCACGCGAACAATGAGCAGTTCTTC; v_call: TRBV12-3/TRBV12-4; j_call: TRBJ2-1; d_call: .; clone_size: many
cdr3_aa: CATSRLAGETQYF; cdr3_nt: TGTGCCACCAGCAGGTTGGCAGGGGAGACCCAGTACTTC; v_call: TRBV15; j_call: TRBJ2-5; d_call: .; clone_size: medium-sized
cdr3_aa: CASSQSSTYYEQYF; cdr3_nt: TGTGCCAGCAGCCAAAGTAGCACCTACTACGAGCAGTACTTC; v_call: TRBV3-1; j_call: TRBJ2-7; d_call: .; clone_size: many
cdr3_aa: CAISVRDSSYEQYF; cdr3_nt: TGTGCCATCAGTGTCAGGGACAGCTCCTACGAGCAGTACTTC; v_call: TRBV10-3; j_call: TRBJ2-7; d_call: TRBD1; clone_size: many
cdr3_aa: CASSVTRGTIDGYTF; cdr3_nt: TGTGCCAGCAGCGTAACCCGCGGGACAATCGATGGCTACACCTTC; v_call: TRBV9; j_call: TRBJ1-2; d_call: .; clone_size: many
cdr3_aa: CSATQGPTLWKTQYF; cdr3_nt: TGCAGTGCCACTCAGGGCCCAACCCTCTGGAAGACCCAGTACTTC; v_call: TRBV20-1; j_call: TRBJ2-5; d_call: .; clone_size: many
cdr3_aa: CASSYSSGGGRGTDTQYF; cdr3_nt: TGTGCCAGCAGTTACTCGAGCGGGGGCGGCCGGGGCACAGATACGCAGTATTTT; v_call: TRBV6-6; j_call: TRBJ2-3; d_call: TRBD2; clone_size: few
cdr3_aa: CASRKMVGELGEQYF; cdr3_nt: TGTGCCAGCAGAAAAATGGTCGGGGAATTAGGCGAGCAGTACTTC; v_call: TRBV6-1; j_call: TRBJ2-7; d_call: .; clone_size: .
cdr3_aa: CSARDGHNYGYTF; cdr3_nt: TGCAGTGCTAGAGATGGACACAACTATGGCTACACCTTC; v_call: TRBV20-1; j_call: TRBJ1-2; d_call: .; clone_size: many
cdr3_aa: CSARVSSSYNEQFF; cdr3_nt: TGCAGTGCTAGAGTGTCGAGTTCCTACAATGAGCAGTTCTTC; v_call: TRBV20-1; j_call: TRBJ2-1; d_call: .; clone_size: many
cdr3_aa: CASSQGVGGAIYEQYF; cdr3_nt: TGTGCCAGCAGCCAAGGAGTTGGGGGGGCTATCTACGAGCAGTACTTC; v_call: TRBV4-2; j_call: TRBJ2-7; d_call: .; clone_size: .
cdr3_aa: CSASETAYNEQFF; cdr3_nt: TGCAGTGCTAGCGAGACAGCCTACAATGAGCAGTTCTTC; v_call: TRBV20-1; j_call: TRBJ2-1; d_call: .; clone_size: .
cdr3_aa: CASSLRSSGRTDTQYF; cdr3_nt: TGTGCCAGCAGCCTCCGATCTAGCGGGAGGACCGATACGCAGTATTTT; v_call: TRBV7-9; j_call: TRBJ2-3; d_call: TRBD2; clone_size: many
cdr3_aa: CSARIAGLAGARAQYF; cdr3_nt: TGCAGTGCTAGAATCGCGGGCCTAGCGGGGGCCAGGGCCCAGTACTTC; v_call: TRBV20-1; j_call: TRBJ2-5; d_call: TRBD2; clone_size: .
cdr3_aa: CSARPGEREGGEQYF; cdr3_nt: TGCAGTGCCAGGCCCGGGGAGCGGGAGGGGGGCGAGCAGTACTTC; v_call: TRBV20-1; j_call: TRBJ2-7; d_call: TRBD2; clone_size: many
cdr3_aa: CASSLASLINTEAFF; cdr3_nt: TGTGCCAGCTCACTCGCCTCGTTGATAAACACTGAAGCTTTCTTT; v_call: TRBV18; j_call: TRBJ1-1; d_call: .; clone_size: many
cdr3_aa: CSAPGSGSTDTQYF; cdr3_nt: TGCAGTGCCCCCGGGAGCGGGAGCACAGATACGCAGTATTTT; v_call: TRBV20-1; j_call: TRBJ2-3; d_call: .; clone_size: many
cdr3_aa: CASSLLAGTGELFF; cdr3_nt: TGTGCCAGCAGCCTACTAGCGGGAACCGGGGAGCTGTTTTTT; v_call: TRBV6-1; j_call: TRBJ2-2; d_call: TRBD2; clone_size: .
cdr3_aa: CASSELLVNDSPLHF; cdr3_nt: TGTGCCAGCAGTGAACTCTTGGTAAATGACTCACCCCTCCACTTT; v_call: TRBV6-1; j_call: TRBJ1-6; d_call: .; clone_size: many
cdr3_aa: CASSKDRVSSEQYF; cdr3_nt: TGCGCCAGCAGCAAGGACAGGGTGTCCTCCGAGCAGTACTTC; v_call: TRBV5-1; j_call: TRBJ2-7; d_call: TRBD1; clone_size: many